The next 5 T cell receptor beta chains were all read from a single sample in a study of T cell repertoires in cytomegalovirus infection. TCRdb reprocessed the reads with MiXCR, giving one entry per CDR3 protein. The table has about 300,000 distinct CDR3 sequences, roughly a tenth seen once; the top ten hold around 2.5%. The specimen was PBMCs. These TCRs come from a human donor in good health (CMV status not recorded). Some clones in this sample may be carry-over from other donors' samples.

This clonotype appeared many times. The chain has TRBV29-1 and TRBJ2-7, with 12 bases identical to TRBD2. The junction had 6 bases not matched to a gene; V was cut back by 4 bases and J by 2 bases. In germline, CDR1 is SQVTM, CDR2 ANQGSEA. The CDR3 totals 15 residues. The CDR3 sequence is CSVVLAGGQAYEQYF. The CDR3 coding sequence is TGCAGCGTTGTCCTAGCGGGGGGGCAAGCCTACGAGCAGTACTTC.

This clonotype was recorded at least ten times. V is TRBV15 and J is TRBJ2-1, with TRBD1 matching 12 bases. This CDR3 comprises 15 residues. The germline CDR1 and CDR2 sequences are LNHNV and YYDKDF (reference sequence). V trimming: 3 bases; J trimming: 9 bases; junction bases outside the gene matches: 6. For the CDR3, the DNA is TGTGCCACCAGCAGGGTGGGACAGGGGGCGACTGAGCAGTTCTTC. Its translation is CATSRVGQGATEQFF.

In this sample, this clonotype turned up a few times. The rearrangement uses TRBV7-9 and TRBJ2-2, with D perhaps TRBD2 (5 bases). Per the germline V gene, CDR1 is SEHNR and CDR2 is FQNEAQ (reference sequence). The CDR3 consists of 16 residues. Between the trimmed V and J ends, which lost 6 bases and 0 bases, there was a span of 14 bases. In DNA, the CDR3 is TGTGCCAGCAGGAGAGGAGGAGCGACGAACACCGGGGAGCTGTTTTTT. It is translated as CASRRGGATNTGELFF.

This clonotype was observed many times. The chain carries TRBV6-2 or TRBV6-3 and TRBJ2-1; perhaps TRBD2 as D (6 bases). CDR3 length: 19 residues. The ends were cut back, 2 bases at V and 6 bases at J, with 26 bases in the middle. Germline V gene sequence: CDR1 MNHEY, CDR2 SVGEGT. The chain's CDR3 is CASSYRERATTGEINEQFF. The CDR3 nucleotides are TGTGCCAGCAGTTACAGGGAACGGGCTACGACGGGGGAAATCAATGAGCAGTTCTTC.

This clonotype occurred many times. V gene TRBV5-5 combines with J gene TRBJ1-1; the D gene is possibly TRBD1 (6 bases). The CDR3 is made up of 13 amino acids. Germline V CDR1 and CDR2: SGHKS, YYEKEE (reference sequence). Trimming took off 4 bases at V and 5 bases at J, with 12 bases between the two ends. This chain's CDR3 is CASSPGDRTEAFF. The CDR3 DNA is TGTGCCAGCAGCCCAGGGGATCGTACTGAAGCTTTCTTT.